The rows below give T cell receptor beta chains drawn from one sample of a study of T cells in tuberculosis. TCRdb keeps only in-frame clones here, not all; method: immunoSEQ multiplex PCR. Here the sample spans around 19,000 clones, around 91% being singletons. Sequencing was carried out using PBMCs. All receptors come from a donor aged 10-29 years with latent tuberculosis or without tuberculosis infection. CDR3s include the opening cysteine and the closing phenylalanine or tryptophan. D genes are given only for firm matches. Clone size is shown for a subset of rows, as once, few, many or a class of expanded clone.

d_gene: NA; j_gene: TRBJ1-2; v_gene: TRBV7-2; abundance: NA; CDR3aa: CASSLTGTTPGGYTF; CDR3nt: TGTGCCAGCAGCTTAACAGGGACCACTCCCGGGGGCTACACCTTC
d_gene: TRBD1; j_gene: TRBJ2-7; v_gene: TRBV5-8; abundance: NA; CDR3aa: CASSSRGYEQYF; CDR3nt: TGTGCCAGCAGCTCCAGGGGGTACGAGCAGTACTTC
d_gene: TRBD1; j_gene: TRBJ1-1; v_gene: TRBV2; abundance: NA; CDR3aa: CASSEGQGIAFF; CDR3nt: TGTGCCAGCAGTGAGGGACAGGGAATTGCTTTCTTT
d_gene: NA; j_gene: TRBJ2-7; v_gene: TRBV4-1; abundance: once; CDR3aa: CASSQVRGGPRFGEQYF; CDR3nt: TGCGCCAGCAGCCAAGTTAGGGGGGGCCCCAGGTTCGGCGAGCAGTACTTC
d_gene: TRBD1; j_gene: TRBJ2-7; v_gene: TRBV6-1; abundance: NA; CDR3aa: CASRPNRGNVYEQYF; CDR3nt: TGTGCCAGCAGGCCGAACAGGGGGAATGTGTACGAGCAGTACTTC
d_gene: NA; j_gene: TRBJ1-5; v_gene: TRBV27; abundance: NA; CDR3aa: CASSPYSNQPQHF; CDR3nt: TGTGCCAGCAGTCCCTATAGCAATCAGCCCCAGCATTTT
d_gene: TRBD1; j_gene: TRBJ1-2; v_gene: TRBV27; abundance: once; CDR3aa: CASRPTGGNYGYTF; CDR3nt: TGTGCCAGCAGACCGACAGGGGGAAACTATGGCTACACCTTC
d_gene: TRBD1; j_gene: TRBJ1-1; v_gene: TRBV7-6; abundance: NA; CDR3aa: CASSSQGAGSEAFF; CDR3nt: TGTGCCAGCAGCTCCCAGGGGGCTGGGTCTGAAGCTTTCTTT
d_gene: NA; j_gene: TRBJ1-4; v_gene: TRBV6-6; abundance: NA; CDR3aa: CASNPGPGEKLFF; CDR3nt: TGTGCCAGCAATCCTGGTCCAGGTGAAAAACTGTTTTTT
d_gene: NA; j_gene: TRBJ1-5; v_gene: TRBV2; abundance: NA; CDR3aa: CASSEAGGWGLTPQHF; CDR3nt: TGTGCCAGCAGTGAAGCGGGAGGGTGGGGGTTGACGCCCCAGCATTTT
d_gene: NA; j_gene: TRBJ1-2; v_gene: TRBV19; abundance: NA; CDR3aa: CASSHGQIYGYTF; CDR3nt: TGTGCCAGTAGCCATGGACAGATCTATGGCTACACCTTC
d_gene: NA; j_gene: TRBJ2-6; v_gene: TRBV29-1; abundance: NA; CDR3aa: CSVGQVAGANVLTF; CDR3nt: TGCAGCGTTGGACAGGTGGCTGGGGCCAACGTCCTGACTTTC
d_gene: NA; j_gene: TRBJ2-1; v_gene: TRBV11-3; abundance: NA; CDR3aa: CASSKQPLTGSEQFF; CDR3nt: TGTGCCAGCAGCAAGCAACCCCTAACAGGGAGTGAGCAGTTCTTC
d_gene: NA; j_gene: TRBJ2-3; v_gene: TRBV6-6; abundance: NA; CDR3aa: CASRRGQRLSTDTQYF; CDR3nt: TGTGCCAGCAGGCGAGGACAGCGACTAAGCACAGATACGCAGTATTTT
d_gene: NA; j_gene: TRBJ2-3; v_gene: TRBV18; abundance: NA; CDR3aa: CASSTTDTQYF; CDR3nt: TGTGCCAGCTCAACAACAGATACGCAGTATTTT
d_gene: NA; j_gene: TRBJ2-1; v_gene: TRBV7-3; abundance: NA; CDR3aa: CASSLTSGLQAEQFF; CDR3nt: TGTGCCAGCAGCTTAACGTCCGGACTACAAGCTGAGCAGTTCTTC
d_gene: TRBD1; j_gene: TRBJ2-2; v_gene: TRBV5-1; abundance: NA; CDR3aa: CASSWEPGGRDTGELFF; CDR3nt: TGCGCCAGCAGCTGGGAGCCAGGGGGTAGGGACACCGGGGAGCTGTTTTTT
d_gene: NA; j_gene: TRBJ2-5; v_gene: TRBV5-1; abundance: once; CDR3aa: CASSSQVYQETQYF; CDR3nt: TGCGCCAGCAGCTCCCAGGTGTACCAAGAGACCCAGTACTTC
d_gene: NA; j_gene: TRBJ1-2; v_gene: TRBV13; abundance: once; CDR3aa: CASSSRDGATDYGYTF; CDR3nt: TGTGCCAGCAGCTCCCGAGATGGGGCTACGGACTATGGCTACACCTTC
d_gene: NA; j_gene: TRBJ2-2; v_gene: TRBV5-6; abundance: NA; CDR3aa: CASSVETERTGELFF; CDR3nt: TGTGCCAGCAGCGTAGAGACAGAGCGCACCGGGGAGCTGTTTTTT
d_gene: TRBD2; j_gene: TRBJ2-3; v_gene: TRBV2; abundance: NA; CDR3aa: CASSRNSGLAGGLLQYF; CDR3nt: TGTGCCAGCAGTAGAAATTCGGGACTAGCGGGGGGCCTGCTGCAGTATTTT
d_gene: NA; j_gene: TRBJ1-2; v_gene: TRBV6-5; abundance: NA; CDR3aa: CASSPQGSGGYTF; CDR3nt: TGTGCCAGCAGTCCACAGGGTTCCGGTGGCTACACCTTC